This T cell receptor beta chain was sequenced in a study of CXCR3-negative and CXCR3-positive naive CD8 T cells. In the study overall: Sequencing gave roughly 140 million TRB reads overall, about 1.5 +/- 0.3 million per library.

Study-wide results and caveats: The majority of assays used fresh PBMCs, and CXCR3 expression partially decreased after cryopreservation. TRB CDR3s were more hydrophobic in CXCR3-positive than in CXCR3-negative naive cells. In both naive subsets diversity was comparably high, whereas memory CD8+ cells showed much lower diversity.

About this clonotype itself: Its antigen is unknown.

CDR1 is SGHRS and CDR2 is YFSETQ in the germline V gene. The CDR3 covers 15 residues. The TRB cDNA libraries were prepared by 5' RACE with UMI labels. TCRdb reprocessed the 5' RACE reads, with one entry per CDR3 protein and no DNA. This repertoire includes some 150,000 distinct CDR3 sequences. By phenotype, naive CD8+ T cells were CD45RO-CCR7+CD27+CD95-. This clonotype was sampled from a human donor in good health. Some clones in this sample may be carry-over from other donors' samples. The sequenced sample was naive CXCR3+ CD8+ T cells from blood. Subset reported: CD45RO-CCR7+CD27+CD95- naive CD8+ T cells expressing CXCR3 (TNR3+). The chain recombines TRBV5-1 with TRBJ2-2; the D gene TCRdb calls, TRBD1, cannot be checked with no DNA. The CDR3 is CASSVQGSNTGELFF.